What follows is one T cell receptor beta chain and its context. Produced via immunoSEQ multiplex PCR; TCRdb's table is partial and in-frame only. The top ten hold 1.5% to 2% of the sample, which has around 300,000 clones, 90% seen once. Trimming cost V 2 bases and J 1 base, with 12 bases left between them. Germline V lookup: CDR1 MNHEY, CDR2 SVGEGT. This CDR3 has 16 residues. These data come from a study of blood T cell repertoires in COVID-19. On the study more broadly: T cells, B-cell-depleted T cells, or PBMCs provided the cDNA or gDNA that served as material.

The chain employs TRBV6-2 or TRBV6-3 and TRBJ1-5, with no clear D. The sequenced material came from PBMCs or T cells enriched from blood (not recorded which). This TCR derives from a woman aged 18-29 years with acute COVID-19. The CDR3 nucleotides read TGTGCCAGCAGTTACCGTCCAGGAGGGAGCAATCAGCCCCAGCATTTT. It specifies CASSYRPGGSNQPQHF.